This is a list of T cell receptor beta chains from one sample in a study of blood T cell repertoires in COVID-19. Libraries were prepared by immunoSEQ multiplex PCR; TCRdb keeps only in-frame clonotypes and omits some of them. This table holds 100,000 to 150,000 clones, around three quarters found once. Sequenced input: peripheral blood. The source of these receptors is a man aged 35-49 years with active or convalescent COVID-19. Both conserved end residues are part of each CDR3. D genes are given only for firm matches. Rows give clone size only sometimes, using once, few, many, or a class for an expanded clone.

NA	NA	TRBV23-1	TRBJ1-2	TGCGCCAGCAGCCCTGGAGGGGGGGCAAAAGGCTACACCTTC	CASSPGGGAKGYTF
NA	once	TRBV28	TRBJ1-2	TGTGCCAGCAGTCGGGACACAGTGTATGGCTACACCTTC	CASSRDTVYGYTF
NA	NA	TRBV10-2	TRBJ2-7	TGCGCCAGCAGCTTCAGACACCCCTACGAGCAGTACTTC	CASSFRHPYEQYF
NA	NA	TRBV19	TRBJ1-4	TGTGCCAGTAGTATAGCACGGAATGAAAAACTGTTTTTT	CASSIARNEKLFF
NA	NA	TRBV19	TRBJ1-4	TGTGCCAGTAGGGGGGCAGACAGGCGTAATGAAAAACTGTTTTTT	CASRGADRRNEKLFF
NA	NA	TRBV2	TRBJ2-6	TGTGCCAGCACACTAGATAGCTCTGGGGCCAACGTCCTGACTTTC	CASTLDSSGANVLTF
TRBD1	NA	TRBV11-2	TRBJ2-7	TGTGCCAGCAGCACCTCCGGGACAGGACACTACGAGCAGTACTTC	CASSTSGTGHYEQYF
NA	NA	TRBV11-3	TRBJ2-5	TGTGCCAGCAGCTTAGGGCAGGGCCCTCAAGAGACCCAGTACTTC	CASSLGQGPQETQYF
NA	NA	TRBV5-1	TRBJ2-1	TGCGCCGGCAGCTTGGTTGCAGGGAACTCCTACAATGAGCAGTTCTTC	CAGSLVAGNSYNEQFF
NA	few	TRBV12-3/TRBV12-4	TRBJ1-3	TGTGCCAGCAGGGTCCAGGGTGAGGACACCATATATTTT	CASRVQGEDTIYF
NA	NA	TRBV29-1	TRBJ1-2	TGCAGCGTAGTCGACAGGTTAGGCGGCTACACCTTC	CSVVDRLGGYTF
TRBD1	NA	TRBV9	TRBJ2-1	TGTGCCAGCAGCCCCCTGCAGGGGGCCTACAATGAGCAGTTCTTC	CASSPLQGAYNEQFF
TRBD2	NA	TRBV9	TRBJ2-1	TGTGCCAGCAGCGTAGCTGGGGCGAGACTAGCGGGGGCCCTCTCCTACAATGAGCAGTTCTTC	CASSVAGARLAGALSYNEQFF
NA	NA	TRBV10-3	TRBJ2-6	TGTGCCATCAGTGAGTCGGAGGGCTCTGGGGCCAACGTCCTGACTTTC	CAISESEGSGANVLTF